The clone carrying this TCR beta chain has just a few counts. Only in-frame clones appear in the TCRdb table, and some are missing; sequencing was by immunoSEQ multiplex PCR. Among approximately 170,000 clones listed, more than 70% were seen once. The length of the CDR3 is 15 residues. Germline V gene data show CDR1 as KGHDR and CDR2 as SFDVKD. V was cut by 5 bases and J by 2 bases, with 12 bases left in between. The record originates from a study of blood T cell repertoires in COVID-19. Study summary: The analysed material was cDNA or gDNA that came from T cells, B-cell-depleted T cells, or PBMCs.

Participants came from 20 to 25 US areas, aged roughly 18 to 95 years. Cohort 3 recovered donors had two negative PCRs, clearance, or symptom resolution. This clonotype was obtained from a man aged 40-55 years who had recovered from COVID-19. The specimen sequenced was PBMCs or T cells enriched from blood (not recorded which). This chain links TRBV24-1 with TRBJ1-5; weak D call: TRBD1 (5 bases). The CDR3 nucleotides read TGTGCCACCAGTGCCCAAGGGGAGGGCAATCAGCCCCAGCATTTT. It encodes CATSAQGEGNQPQHF.